This TCR beta chain was obtained from a study of blood T cell repertoires in COVID-19 (dated by TCRdb to 2020 to 2021). For the wider study: Collaborator samples came from the United States, Italy and Spain and covered acute and convalescent phases of COVID-19. A de-identified subject ID, COVID-19 status, age in years and sex were almost always included in the sample metadata. The material from the prospective study consisted of cDNA or gDNA derived from T cells, B-cell-depleted T cells, or PBMCs. Deeply sampled blood TCRbeta repertoires from subjects exposed to, actively infected with, or recovered from COVID-19 were included in the dataset. The samples were drawn from two sources: the first 160 participants of the ongoing ImmuneRACE study, and 1,000 to 1,500 subjects contributed by 6 global collaborators. Where HLA class I and class II types were available, the types were taken from metadata supplied by the sample provider, not from assay-based typing. A freely available public database, intended as a resource for researchers studying the immune response to SARS-CoV-2, is where the repertoires were released.

Between the V and J ends, shortened by 5 bases and 5 bases respectively, the junction contains 24 bases. The germline V gene supplies CDR1 MNHEY and CDR2 SVGEGT. The CDR3 holds 17 amino acids from the cysteine to the phenylalanine. Only the CDR3 part of the read is kept: 51 bases, read in frame from the first base. Regarding this clone: Its antigen remains unidentified. Per-base quality was not reported, and no clone a single base away is much larger than it.

One collaborating source in Seattle enrolled patients during active infection and followed them longitudinally through the course of disease. Each collaborating institution followed its own protocols to collect whole blood in K2EDTA tubes. For TCRbeta analysis, collaborators shipped samples as frozen whole blood, isolated PBMCs, or DNA extracted from either of those sample types. The immunoSEQ Assay, a bias-controlled multiplex PCR, was used to amplify TCRbeta CDR3 regions from genomic DNA. Processing in the source paper ran as follows. The number of nucleated cells in each sample was estimated from the amplification of reference gene primers within the assay. To quantify the absolute abundance of each unique TCRbeta CDR3 rearrangement, sequence reads were collapsed and filtered. For each sample, productive Simpson clonality was calculated as the square root of Simpson's diversity index over productive rearrangements. TCRdb obtained this table from immuneACCESS and retained in-frame rearrangements with V and J assigned. These tables miss some clones; where compared with another copy, unresolved V genes account for less than half of the shortfall, and the remainder is unexplained. Clone size and the V and J calls come from that table; the DNA yielded D and trimming. The sample has about 250,000 clones on record, about 82% of them singletons. The ten largest clonotypes hold around 6% of the sample.

Study-wide conclusions, independent of this receptor: Clinical and demographic metadata were provided uncurated, with the amount varying by source and participant.

The rearranged segments are TRBV6-2 or TRBV6-3 and TRBJ2-5; the best D guess is TRBD1, with 7 bases matching. The TCR was taken from a woman of 80 years or more with COVID-19, enrolled during active disease. Sequencing used peripheral blood. Here is the DNA: TGTGCCAGCAGTCCCCGCGGGGACAGCAAACGGGTGGAGACCCAGTACTTC. Its translation is CASSPRGDSKRVETQYF.